The rows below give T cell receptor beta chains drawn from one sample of a study of patients and donors after allogeneic stem cell transplantation. TCRdb reprocessed the RT-PCR reads via MiXCR and lists one record per CDR3 protein. The sample records fewer than 180,000 distinct CDR3 sequences, roughly 35% being singletons. The material sequenced was blood, either unsorted or a sorted T cell fraction (not recorded which). These receptors came from a human donor who was either an allogeneic HSCT recipient or a stem cell or donor lymphocyte infusion donor (not recorded which). It is not recorded whose cells these are; they may come from a transplant donor. Each CDR3 is given without its conserved first and last residue.

TRBJ1-6,TRBV12-3/TRBV12-4,ASSGRYSPLH
TRBJ2-7,TRBV5-6,ASSTGLAEGDEQY
TRBJ1-4,TRBV15,ATSRDQGSEKLF
TRBJ1-1,TRBV20-1,SARSINPNTEAF
TRBJ2-7,TRBV4-3,ASSQDLRTSVYEQY
TRBJ2-5,TRBV5-6,ASSLGTLQETQY
TRBJ1-1,TRBV28,ASSFPTGEAF
TRBJ1-1,TRBV12-3/TRBV12-4,ASSRDMNTEAF
TRBJ2-3,TRBV9,ASSHIDTQY
TRBJ2-3,TRBV20-1,SARTGPADTQY
TRBJ1-4,TRBV6-2/TRBV6-3,ASSNLGLEKLF
TRBJ2-3,TRBV5-1,ASSLSHGTTSTDTQY
TRBJ2-1,TRBV12-3/TRBV12-4,ASMAGYDEQF
TRBJ2-3,TRBV28,ASSLEIATDTQY
TRBJ1-3,TRBV21-1,ASSTSWHTIY
TRBJ2-2,TRBV12-3/TRBV12-4,ASTHGIRKTTGELF
TRBJ1-5,TRBV12-3/TRBV12-4,ASSRGDPNQPQH
TRBJ1-2,TRBV27,ASSPDRFYGYT
TRBJ1-4,TRBV20-1,SAPQGAATNEKLF
TRBJ1-1,TRBV2,ASSEAMGGSTEAF
TRBJ2-3,TRBV20-1,SAHFPIGGSLGTDTQY
TRBJ1-1,TRBV7-2,ASSLRWAGGLGGTEAF
TRBJ2-2,TRBV4-2,ASSPVGPGELF
TRBJ1-5,TRBV6-4,ASSDSGRVEQPQH
TRBJ2-7,TRBV12-3/TRBV12-4,ASSLGRVGEQY
TRBJ1-1,TRBV20-1,SATYTEAF
TRBJ2-5,TRBV29-1,SVVNRYQETQY
TRBJ1-3,TRBV4-3,ASSQARTGISGNTIY
TRBJ1-4,TRBV7-2,ASSPGLGTVNEKLF
TRBJ1-6,TRBV5-1,ASTRTGGSYNSPLH
TRBJ2-3,TRBV7-9,ASSPTGLLRETQY
TRBJ2-2,TRBV12-3/TRBV12-4,ASSLGQGNSGELF
TRBJ1-1,TRBV20-1,SARDLLSPEAF
TRBJ2-1,TRBV14,ASSQAGTSGGNEQF
TRBJ1-2,TRBV12-3/TRBV12-4,ASSLIRGRPLNYGYT
TRBJ1-1,TRBV5-1,ASSLAVRGEAF
TRBJ2-4,TRBV20-1,SASPPASDIQY
TRBJ1-1,TRBV12-3/TRBV12-4,ASSPRTGRTEAF
TRBJ2-4,TRBV29-1,SVERALAKNIQY
TRBJ2-1,TRBV20-1,SASAGGPPDEQF
TRBJ2-3,TRBV13,ASSLSLFSDTQY
TRBJ2-1,TRBV6-2/TRBV6-3,ASSEGGLREHFDEQF
TRBJ2-2,TRBV27,ATLRDGAANTGELF
TRBJ2-3,TRBV7-2,ASSSARASTDTQY
TRBJ1-2,TRBV29-1,SVGSGVGYGYT
TRBJ1-6,TRBV30,AGSGTRDSPLH
TRBJ2-3,TRBV12-3/TRBV12-4,ASSLVSGVASTQY
TRBJ1-2,TRBV6-2/TRBV6-3,ASSYERGRLANYGYT
TRBJ1-5,TRBV12-3/TRBV12-4,ASSLTGQGPQH
TRBJ1-2,TRBV12-3/TRBV12-4,ASNKGLDGYT
TRBJ1-1,TRBV12-3/TRBV12-4,ASSTDRVMNTEAF
TRBJ2-3,TRBV20-1,SASSGGTDTQY
TRBJ2-1,TRBV5-1,DGNEQF
TRBJ2-3,TRBV28,ASSSRSGLAGGTDTQY
TRBJ1-2,TRBV10-3,AITGQGDGYT
TRBJ2-3,TRBV7-9,ASIPPVGHSVSTDTQY
TRBJ1-4,TRBV7-9,ASSLGGLEKLF
TRBJ2-1,TRBV5-1,ASSYSGGNYNEQF
TRBJ1-2,TRBV28,ASRPGSGGYT
TRBJ2-3,TRBV4-3,ASSQDLTDTQY